Shown below are 30 T cell receptor beta chains from a single sample sequenced in a study of T cells in Graves' hyperthyroidism and ophthalmopathy. TCR beta CDR3 regions were amplified from RNA transcripts. The primer set for the first-round RT-PCR of the TCR CDR3 was HTBI. TCRdb recomputed calls from the multiplex PCR reads with MiXCR, one row per CDR3 protein. The repertoire consists of about 590,000 distinct CDR3 sequences, with 15% to 18% occurring once and the leading ten covering around 7.3%. What was sequenced was blood. Receptors were obtained from a woman aged 30 to 39 with Graves' hyperthyroidism.

This clonotype appeared a few times. The chain uses TRBV7-9 and TRBJ2-7; 10 bases line up with TRBD1. Germline trimming cut 3 bases from V and 5 bases from J; bases unmatched to any gene: 7. Germline V lookup: CDR1 SEHNR, CDR2 FQNEAQ (reference sequence). This CDR3 spans 15 amino acids. The CDR3 is CASSFPGQGTHEQYF. CDR3 bases: TGTGCCAGCAGCTTTCCGGGACAGGGGACCCACGAGCAGTACTTC.

The V call is TRBV7-2, the J call TRBJ2-2, with 7 bases lining up with TRBD2. The V gene end was trimmed by 1 base and the J gene end by 4 bases; junction bases not matched to a gene: 15. The length of the CDR3 is 19 residues. The germline CDR1 and CDR2 sequences are SGHTA and FQGNSA. The CDR3, as DNA: TGTGCCAGCAGCTTAGATTTTACTAGCGCCCTCCGCCGCACCGGGGAGCTGTTTTTT. Translated: CASSLDFTSALRRTGELFF.

In its sample, this clonotype was seen many times. The CDR3 loop is CASSEGGSSTDTQYF. The CDR3 DNA follows: TGTGCCAGCAGTGAAGGCGGTTCTAGCACAGATACGCAGTATTTT. This chain connects TRBV6-1 to TRBJ2-3; no firm D call. Germline V gene sequence: CDR1 MNHNS, CDR2 SASEGT. CDR3 size: 15 residues. Deletions cut 1 base from V and 0 bases from J, with 8 bases between.

This clonotype showed up many times. V is TRBV30 and J is TRBJ2-1, with D possibly being TRBD2 (6 bases). This CDR3 is 14 amino acids long. Germline V gene sequence: CDR1 GTSNPN, CDR2 SVGIG (reference sequence). Trimming left V 3 bases short and J 3 bases short, with 12 bases between. The CDR3 nucleotides are TGTGCCTGGAGGGGTAGCGGCTTCTACAATGAGCAGTTCTTC. Its protein product is CAWRGSGFYNEQFF.

This sequence joins TRBV6-5 and TRBJ2-1, with D unclear. The CDR3 runs 15 residues. Germline loops: CDR1 MNHEY, CDR2 SVGAGI. Trimming cost V 1 base and J 3 bases, with 10 bases left between them. The CDR3 here is CASSYLAFDYNEQFF. In DNA form, the CDR3 reads TGTGCCAGCAGTTACTTAGCCTTCGACTACAATGAGCAGTTCTTC.

The chain couples TRBV18 to TRBJ1-2; D remains ambiguous. Germline V gene lookup returns CDR1 KGHSH and CDR2 LQKENI. The V end was cut by 2 bases, the J end by 4 bases, with 20 bases between. This CDR3 has 17 amino acids. As DNA, the CDR3 is TGTGCCAGCTCACCAAATGTTTTGTGGGCGAATAGCTATGGCTACACCTTC. This translates into CASSPNVLWANSYGYTF.

In regard to this clonotype: A clone one base away is much larger, so this may be a read error. The chain employs TRBV7-9 and TRBJ2-5; tentative D call: TRBD1 (6 bases). The CDR3 extends over 16 amino acids. CDR1 is SEHNR and CDR2 is FQNEAQ in the germline V gene (reference sequence). Trimming left V 0 bases short and J 2 bases short, with 13 bases between. The CDR3 is CASSLASGQKQETQYF. As DNA, the CDR3 is TGTGCCAGCAGCTTAGCTTCGGGACAAAAGCAAGAGACCCAGTACTTC.

This clonotype showed up many times. The chain links TRBV28 to TRBJ2-7, with D tentatively TRBD1 (6 bases). Germline V gene data show CDR1 as MDHEN and CDR2 as SYDVKM. This CDR3 comprises 14 residues. The V gene lost 4 bases and the J gene lost 3 bases, with 13 bases spanning the gap. As DNA, the CDR3 is TGTGCCAGCAGTTACGACAGGCGTCGCTACGAGCAGTACTTC. Protein: CASSYDRRRYEQYF.

In its sample, this clonotype was seen many times. The chain combines TRBV7-2 with TRBJ2-5; D possibly matches TRBD1 or TRBD2 (5 bases each). CDR1 and CDR2 (germline): SGHTA, FQGNSA. The CDR3 covers 14 residues. V dropped 4 bases and J dropped 4 bases, with 13 bases sitting between them. The CDR3 loop reads CASSSEMGVETQYF. Here the CDR3 DNA reads TGTGCCAGCAGCTCAGAGATGGGGGTAGAGACCCAGTACTTC.

V is TRBV30 and J is TRBJ1-5, with D perhaps TRBD1 (6 bases). This CDR3 region has 15 residues. Trimming cost V 0 bases and J 6 bases, with 15 bases left between them. Germline assignment: CDR1 GTSNPN and CDR2 SVGIG (reference sequence). CDR3 protein: CAWSVPGQGSQPQHF. The CDR3 coding sequence is TGTGCCTGGAGTGTACCTGGGCAGGGGAGTCAGCCCCAGCATTTT.

This clonotype was observed at least ten times. This chain joins TRBV20-1 and TRBJ2-7; D gene ambiguous. Germline V gives CDR1 DFQATT, CDR2 SNEGSKA (reference sequence). The CDR3 is 11 residues long. Trimming took off 5 bases at V and 3 bases at J, with 8 bases between the two ends. The CDR3 DNA sequence: TGCAGTGCTCCCCTAGGCTACGAGCAGTACTTC. It is translated as CSAPLGYEQYF.

The chain couples TRBV20-1 to TRBJ2-2, with D possibly TRBD1 on 6 matching bases. Germline V gene sequence: CDR1 DFQATT, CDR2 SNEGSKA (reference sequence). The CDR3 runs 17 residues. The ends were cut back, 3 bases at V and 4 bases at J, with 21 bases in the middle. The CDR3 nucleotides read TGCAGTGCTAGGAGCTCAGGGGCAGGGGATCTCACCGGGGAGCTGTTTTTT. Protein: CSARSSGAGDLTGELFF.

This clonotype occurred many times. This chain uses TRBV12-3 or TRBV12-4 with TRBJ1-1, with D possibly matching TRBD1 (5 bases). The CDR3 spans 16 residues. Trimming removed 3 bases from V and 5 bases from J, with 19 bases in between. CDR3 coding DNA: TGTGCCAGCAGTTTCGTAAGGGGAAGGTGGAGGACTGAAGCTTTCTTT. Encoded protein: CASSFVRGRWRTEAFF.

About this clonotype: Possible read error: a much larger clone is one base away. The gene calls are TRBV7-3 and TRBJ2-7, with D maybe TRBD2 (6 bases). Per the germline V gene, CDR1 is SGHTA and CDR2 is FQGTGA. The CDR3 sequence is 15 residues long. For the CDR3, the DNA is TGTGCCAGCAGCTTAATGGGCGGGGACTCCTACGATCAGTACTTC. It is translated as CASSLMGGDSYDQYF.

Regarding this clonotype: Given a much more abundant clone one base away, this may be a read error. The gene calls are TRBV27 and TRBJ2-7, with D unresolved. Germline values: CDR1 MNHEY, CDR2 SMNVEV (reference sequence). This CDR3 contains 13 residues. CDR3: CTSRSLARYEQYF. The CDR3 region has the DNA TGTACCAGCAGATCCCTTGCTCGGTACGAGCAGTACTTC.

In this sample, this clonotype turned up a few times. The chain recombines TRBV7-9 with TRBJ1-2; D call uncertain. V lost 4 bases to trimming and J lost 5 bases, with 14 bases between them. From germline, CDR1 is SEHNR and CDR2 FQNEAQ (reference sequence). The CDR3 runs to 14 residues. The CDR3 spells CASSSDVTIYGYTF. The CDR3 DNA sequence: TGTGCCAGCAGCTCCGATGTAACAATTTATGGCTACACCTTC.

This rearrangement joins TRBV7-8 to TRBJ2-7; 8 bases map to TRBD1. V was pared by 5 bases and J by 3 bases, with 12 bases of the junction left unmatched. The V gene's germline CDR1 is SGHVS and CDR2 FQNEAQ. The CDR3 length is 16 residues. The DNA of the CDR3 is TGTGCCAGCAGCATAACCGCCGGGACAGGTAACTACGAGCAGTACTTC. This sequence encodes CASSITAGTGNYEQYF.

This clonotype occurred a few times. The chain has TRBV9 and TRBJ2-7; 11 positions agree with TRBD2. The CDR3 length is 14 residues. V lost 2 bases and J lost 6; bases outside the gene matches: 4. The germline gives CDR1 SGDLS, CDR2 YYNGEE. The CDR3 coding sequence is TGTGCCAGCAGCGTCCTAGCGGGAGGAAGCGAGCAGTACTTC. Residues: CASSVLAGGSEQYF.

This clonotype was recorded at least ten times. CDR3 coding DNA: TGTGCCAGCAGCCAGGCCCAGGGAGACAATGAGCAGTTCTTC. Its protein product is CASSQAQGDNEQFF. This chain joins TRBV4-2 and TRBJ2-1; either TRBD1 or TRBD2 may supply D (5 bases each). V was trimmed by 3 bases and J by 5 bases, leaving 11 bases between them. CDR3 length: 14 amino acids. Per germline, CDR1 LGHNA and CDR2 YNFKEQ.

This clonotype showed up many times. V gene TRBV3-1 combines with J gene TRBJ1-2; D not certain. Germline V gives CDR1 LGHDT, CDR2 YNNKEL (reference sequence). The CDR3 sequence is 14 residues long. V gave up 1 base and J gave up 4 bases, with 10 bases separating them. CDR3 sequence reads: CASSQGSGSYGYTF. The CDR3 DNA follows: TGTGCCAGCAGCCAAGGATCGGGATCCTATGGCTACACCTTC.

The J gene is TRBJ1-4, the V gene TRBV30; no clear D. Deletions cut 1 base from V and 5 bases from J, with 14 bases between. CDR1 GTSNPN and CDR2 SVGIG come from the germline V gene (reference sequence). This CDR3 is 15 amino acids long. The CDR3 region is CAWSGSDGGNEKLFF. The CDR3 DNA sequence: TGTGCCTGGAGTGGTTCGGACGGTGGGAATGAAAAACTGTTTTTT.

This sequence joins TRBV5-6 and TRBJ2-3; D possibly matches TRBD1 or TRBD2 (5 bases each). This CDR3 spans 15 amino acids. Germline lookup yields CDR1 SGHDT and CDR2 YYEEEE. Trimming took 0 bases from V and 4 from J, leaving 12 bases between them. This CDR3 is CASSLGGNIADTQYF. CDR3 DNA sequence: TGTGCCAGCAGCTTGGGGGGGAACATCGCAGATACGCAGTATTTT.

This clonotype occurred many times. The chain joins TRBV18 to TRBJ2-1, with TRBD2 as a possible D gene (5 bases). V lost 3 bases and J lost 9, with 24 bases in between. The CDR3 is made up of 17 amino acids. The germline gives CDR1 KGHSH, CDR2 LQKENI. DNA of the CDR3: TGTGCCAGCTCACCGAAAGTAGCTTGGGAGCTGGCGGGTGAGCAGTTCTTC. This encodes CASSPKVAWELAGEQFF.

About this clonotype: This may arise from a read error, as a much more abundant clone is one base away. The J gene is TRBJ1-5, the V gene TRBV6-1; D not resolved. The V gene's germline CDR1 is MNHNS and CDR2 SASEGT. V lost 8 bases and J lost 3, with 17 bases in between. CDR3 length: 15 residues. The CDR3 DNA sequence: TGTGCCAGCCGAAAGAGCGATGATGACAATCAGCCCCAGCATTTT. Its translation is CASRKSDDDNQPQHF.

The chain carries TRBV28 and TRBJ1-2; D gene unclear. Germline loops: CDR1 MDHEN, CDR2 SYDVKM. V was clipped by 4 bases and J by 8 bases, with 8 bases between them. This CDR3 is built from 11 residues. The CDR3 coding sequence is TGTGCCAGCAGTTCTCCCGTAGGCTACACCTTC. Protein: CASSSPVGYTF.

This clonotype appeared a few times. This chain links TRBV7-9 with TRBJ2-7; D is unclear. CDR3 length equals 11 residues. Germline lookup yields CDR1 SEHNR and CDR2 FQNEAQ (reference sequence). Deletions cut 0 bases from V and 6 bases from J, with 3 bases between. Here the CDR3 reads CASSLAREQYF. The DNA of the CDR3 is TGTGCCAGCAGCTTAGCTCGCGAGCAGTACTTC.

Here the CDR3 reads CASSTLAGYNEQFF. CDR3 DNA: TGTGCCAGTAGTACACTAGCGGGTTACAATGAGCAGTTCTTC. V is TRBV19 and J is TRBJ2-1; 9 bases match TRBD2. The V gene's germline CDR1 is LNHDA and CDR2 SQIVND (reference sequence). The CDR3 totals 14 residues. The V and J ends lost 4 bases and 4 bases, in that order; junction bases with no gene match: 2.

The sample holds a few counts of this clonotype. This chain uses TRBV20-1 with TRBJ2-1; 12 nucleotides line up with TRBD2. Germline V gene data show CDR1 as DFQATT and CDR2 as SNEGSKA (reference sequence). J gave up 6 bases and V 5 bases, and 2 bases lay outside the gene matches. The CDR3 covers 13 residues. CDR3 amino acids: CSARLAGANEQFF. CDR3 sequence (DNA): TGCAGTGCTCGACTAGCGGGAGCCAATGAGCAGTTCTTC.

V gene TRBV15 combines with J gene TRBJ2-1; D is perhaps TRBD1 or TRBD2 (5 bases each). The length of the CDR3 is 14 residues. The ends were cut back, 5 bases at V and 3 bases at J, with 11 bases in the middle. CDR1 is LNHNV and CDR2 is YYDKDF in the germline V gene (reference sequence). The CDR3 spells CATSVGERYNEQFF. The CDR3 DNA sequence: TGTGCCACCAGCGTAGGGGAGCGCTACAATGAGCAGTTCTTC.

This clonotype was seen many times. J is TRBJ1-2 and V is TRBV27; D uncertain. This CDR3 is built from 11 residues. V was trimmed by 6 bases and J by 7 bases, leaving 9 bases between them. In germline, CDR1 is MNHEY, CDR2 SMNVEV (reference sequence). The CDR3 loop is CASRAAGGYTF. The CDR3 DNA sequence: TGTGCCAGCAGAGCTGCCGGTGGCTACACCTTC.